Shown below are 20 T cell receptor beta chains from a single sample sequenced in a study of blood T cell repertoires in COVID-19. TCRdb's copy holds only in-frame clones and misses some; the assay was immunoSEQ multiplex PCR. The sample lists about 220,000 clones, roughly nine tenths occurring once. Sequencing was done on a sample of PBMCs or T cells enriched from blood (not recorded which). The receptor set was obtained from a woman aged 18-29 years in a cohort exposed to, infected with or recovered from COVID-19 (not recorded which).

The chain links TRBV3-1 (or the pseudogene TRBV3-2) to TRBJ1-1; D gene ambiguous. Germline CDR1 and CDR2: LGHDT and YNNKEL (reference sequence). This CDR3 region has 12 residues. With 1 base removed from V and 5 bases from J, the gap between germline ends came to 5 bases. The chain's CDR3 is CASSQVLTEAFF. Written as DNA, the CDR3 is TGTGCCAGCAGCCAAGTATTGACTGAAGCTTTCTTT.

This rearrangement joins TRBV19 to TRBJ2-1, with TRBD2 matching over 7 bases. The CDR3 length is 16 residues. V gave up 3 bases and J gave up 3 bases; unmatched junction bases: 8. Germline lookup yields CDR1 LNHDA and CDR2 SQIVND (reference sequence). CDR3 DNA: TGTGCCAGTAGTATTCTTGCGGGAGTCGACTACAATGAGCAGTTCTTC. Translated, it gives CASSILAGVDYNEQFF. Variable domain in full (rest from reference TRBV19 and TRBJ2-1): DGGITQSPKYLFRKEGQNVTLSCEQNLNHDAMYWYRQDPGQGLRLIYYSQIVNDFQKGDIAEGYSVSREKKESFPLTVTSAQKNPTAFYLCASSILAGVDYNEQFFGPGTRLTVL.

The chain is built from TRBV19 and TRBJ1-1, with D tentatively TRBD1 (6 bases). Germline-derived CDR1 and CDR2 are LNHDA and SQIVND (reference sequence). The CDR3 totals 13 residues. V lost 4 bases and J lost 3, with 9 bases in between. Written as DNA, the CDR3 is TGTGCCAGTAGTAAACAGGGAGACACTGAAGCTTTCTTT. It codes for CASSKQGDTEAFF.

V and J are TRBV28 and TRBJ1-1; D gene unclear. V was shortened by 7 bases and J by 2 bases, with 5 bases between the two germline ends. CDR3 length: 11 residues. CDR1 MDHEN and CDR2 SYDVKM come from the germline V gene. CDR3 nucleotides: TGTGCCAGCACCCAAAACACTGAAGCTTTCTTT. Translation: CASTQNTEAFF.

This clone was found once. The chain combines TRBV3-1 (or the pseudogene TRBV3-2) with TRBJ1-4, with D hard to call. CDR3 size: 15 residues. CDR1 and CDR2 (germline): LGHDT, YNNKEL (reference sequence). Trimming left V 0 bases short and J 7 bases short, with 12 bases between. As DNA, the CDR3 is TGTGCCAGCAGCCAAGATGCCGGGAACGGTGAAAAACTGTTTTTT. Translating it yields CASSQDAGNGEKLFF.

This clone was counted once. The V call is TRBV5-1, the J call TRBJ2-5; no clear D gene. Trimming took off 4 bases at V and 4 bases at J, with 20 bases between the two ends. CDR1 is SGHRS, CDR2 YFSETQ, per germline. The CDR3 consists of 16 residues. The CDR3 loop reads CASSPQLRRSLETQYF. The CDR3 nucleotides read TGCGCCAGCAGCCCTCAACTTAGAAGAAGTTTAGAGACCCAGTACTTC.

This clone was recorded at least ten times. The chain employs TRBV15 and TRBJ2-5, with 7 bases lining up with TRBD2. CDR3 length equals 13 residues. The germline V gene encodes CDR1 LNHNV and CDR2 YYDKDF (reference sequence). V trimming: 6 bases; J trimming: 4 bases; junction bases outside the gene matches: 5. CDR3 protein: CATSTIAGETQYF. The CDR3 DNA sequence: TGTGCCACCAGTACAATAGCGGGAGAGACCCAGTACTTC.

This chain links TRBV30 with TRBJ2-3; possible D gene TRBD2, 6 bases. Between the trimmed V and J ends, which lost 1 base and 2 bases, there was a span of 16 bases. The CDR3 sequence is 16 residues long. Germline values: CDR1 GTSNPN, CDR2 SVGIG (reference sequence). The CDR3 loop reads CAWSEEGVSPTDTQYF. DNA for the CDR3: TGTGCCTGGAGTGAGGAGGGAGTCTCCCCCACAGATACGCAGTATTTT.

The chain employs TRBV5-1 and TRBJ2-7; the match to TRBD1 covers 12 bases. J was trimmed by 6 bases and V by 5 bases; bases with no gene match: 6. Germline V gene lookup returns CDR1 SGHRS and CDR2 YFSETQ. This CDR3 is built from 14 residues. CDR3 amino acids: CASRPGTGGAEQYF. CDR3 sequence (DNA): TGCGCCAGCAGACCCGGGACAGGGGGCGCCGAGCAGTACTTC.

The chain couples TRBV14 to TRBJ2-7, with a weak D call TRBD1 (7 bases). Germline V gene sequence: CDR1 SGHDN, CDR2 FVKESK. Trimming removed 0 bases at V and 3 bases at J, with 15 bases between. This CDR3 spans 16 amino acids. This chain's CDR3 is CASSQDKQGGRYEQYF. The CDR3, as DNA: TGTGCCAGCAGCCAAGATAAGCAGGGGGGACGCTACGAGCAGTACTTC.

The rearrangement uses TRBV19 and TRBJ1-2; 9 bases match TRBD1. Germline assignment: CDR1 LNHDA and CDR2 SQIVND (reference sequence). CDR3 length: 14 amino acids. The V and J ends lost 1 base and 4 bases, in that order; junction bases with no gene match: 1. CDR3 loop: CASSIGTGAYGYTF. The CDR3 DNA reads TGTGCCAGTAGTATAGGGACAGGGGCCTATGGCTACACCTTC.

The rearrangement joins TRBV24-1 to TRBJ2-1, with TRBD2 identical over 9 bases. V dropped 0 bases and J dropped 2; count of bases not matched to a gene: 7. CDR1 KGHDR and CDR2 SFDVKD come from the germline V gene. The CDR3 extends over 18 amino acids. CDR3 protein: CATSDLGVTSGPYNEQFF. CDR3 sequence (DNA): TGTGCCACCAGTGATTTGGGGGTCACTAGCGGGCCCTACAATGAGCAGTTCTTC.

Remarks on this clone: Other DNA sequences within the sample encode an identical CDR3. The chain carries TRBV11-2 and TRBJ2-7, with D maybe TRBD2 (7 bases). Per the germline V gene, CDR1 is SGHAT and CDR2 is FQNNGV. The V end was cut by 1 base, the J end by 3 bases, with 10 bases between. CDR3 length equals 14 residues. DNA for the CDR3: TGTGCCAGCAGCTTAGGGGGAGGGGGCTACGAGCAGTACTTC. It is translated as CASSLGGGGYEQYF.

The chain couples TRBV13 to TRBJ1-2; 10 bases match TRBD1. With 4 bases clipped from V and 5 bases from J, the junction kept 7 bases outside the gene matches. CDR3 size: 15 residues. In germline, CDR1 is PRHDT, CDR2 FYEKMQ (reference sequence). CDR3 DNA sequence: TGTGCCAGCAGCTCAAGGGACAGGGGATGGTATGGCTACACCTTC. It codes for CASSSRDRGWYGYTF.

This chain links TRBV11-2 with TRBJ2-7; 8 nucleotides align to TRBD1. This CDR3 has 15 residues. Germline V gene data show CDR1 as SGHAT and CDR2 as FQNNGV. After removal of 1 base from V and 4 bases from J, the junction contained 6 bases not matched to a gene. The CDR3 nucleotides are TGTGCCAGCAGCTTAGTGCAGGGGGCTACTTACGAGCAGTACTTC. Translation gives CASSLVQGATYEQYF.

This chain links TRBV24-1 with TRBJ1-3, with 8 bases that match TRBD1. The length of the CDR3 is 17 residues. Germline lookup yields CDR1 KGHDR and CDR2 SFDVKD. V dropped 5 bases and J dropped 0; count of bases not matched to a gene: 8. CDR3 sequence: CATSAGPGGFSGNTIYF. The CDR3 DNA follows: TGTGCCACCAGTGCCGGCCCAGGGGGCTTCTCTGGAAACACCATATATTTT.

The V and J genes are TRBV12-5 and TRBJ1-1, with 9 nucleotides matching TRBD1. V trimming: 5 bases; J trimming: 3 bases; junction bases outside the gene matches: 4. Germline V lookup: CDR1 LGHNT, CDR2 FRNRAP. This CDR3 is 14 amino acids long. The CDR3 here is CASGLRTGDTEAFF. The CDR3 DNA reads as TGTGCTAGTGGTCTCCGGACAGGGGACACTGAAGCTTTCTTT.

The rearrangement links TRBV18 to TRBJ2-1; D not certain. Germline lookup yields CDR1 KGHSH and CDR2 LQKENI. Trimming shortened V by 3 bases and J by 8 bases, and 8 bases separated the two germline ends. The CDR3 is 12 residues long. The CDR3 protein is CASSPPTHEQFF. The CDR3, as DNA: TGTGCCAGCTCACCCCCGACACATGAGCAGTTCTTC.

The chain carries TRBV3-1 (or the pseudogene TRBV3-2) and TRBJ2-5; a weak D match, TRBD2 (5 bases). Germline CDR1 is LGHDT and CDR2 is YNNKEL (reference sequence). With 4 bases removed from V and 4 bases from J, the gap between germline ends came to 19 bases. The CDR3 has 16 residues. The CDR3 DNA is TGTGCCAGCAGCCTCCCCCCCCCGCCGGGGAGAGAGACCCAGTACTTC. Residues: CASSLPPPPGRETQYF.

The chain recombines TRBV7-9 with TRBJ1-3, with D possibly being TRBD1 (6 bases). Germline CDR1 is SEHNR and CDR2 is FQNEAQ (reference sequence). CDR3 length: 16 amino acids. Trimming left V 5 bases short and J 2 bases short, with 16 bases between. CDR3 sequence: CASSSLSGTTGNTIYF. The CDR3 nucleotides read TGTGCCAGCAGCAGCTTATCCGGGACAACTGGAAACACCATATATTTT.